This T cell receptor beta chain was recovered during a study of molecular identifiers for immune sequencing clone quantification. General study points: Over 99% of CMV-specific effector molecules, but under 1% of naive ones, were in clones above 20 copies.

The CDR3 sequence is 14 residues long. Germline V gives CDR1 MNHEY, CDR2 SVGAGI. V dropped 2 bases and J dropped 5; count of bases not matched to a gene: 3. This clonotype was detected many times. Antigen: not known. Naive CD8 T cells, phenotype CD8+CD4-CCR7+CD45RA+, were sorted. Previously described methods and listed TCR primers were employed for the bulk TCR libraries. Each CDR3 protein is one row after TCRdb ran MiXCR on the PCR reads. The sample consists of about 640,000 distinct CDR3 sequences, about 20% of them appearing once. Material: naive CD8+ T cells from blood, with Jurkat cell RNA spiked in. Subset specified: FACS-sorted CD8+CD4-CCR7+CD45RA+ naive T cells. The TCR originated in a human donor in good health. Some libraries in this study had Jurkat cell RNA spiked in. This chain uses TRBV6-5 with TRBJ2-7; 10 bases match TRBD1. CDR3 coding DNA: TGTGCCAGCAGTTACCGGGACAGGGGCCACGAGCAGTACTTC. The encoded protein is CASSYRDRGHEQYF.